Listed below are T cell receptor beta chains from one sample, sequenced in a study of blood T cells in healthy people across ages. Each CDR3 protein is one row after TCRdb ran MiXCR on the 5' RACE reads. This sample has some 1.5 million distinct CDR3 sequences, with approximately 28% found just once. Sequencing was performed on blood. These receptor sequences come from a woman between 25 and 40 years old in good health. Both conserved end residues are part of each CDR3. D genes are given only for firm matches. Clone sizes are given selectively: once, few, many, or a class where the clone is expanded.

j_call: TRBJ2-7
v_call: TRBV6-1
clone_size: NA
d_call: TRBD2
cdr3_aa: CASSERGRDEQYF
cdr3_nt: TGTGCCAGCAGTGAAAGAGGGAGGGACGAGCAGTACTTC

j_call: TRBJ2-4
v_call: TRBV7-2
clone_size: many
d_call: TRBD2
cdr3_aa: CASSSSGSMDIQYF
cdr3_nt: TGTGCCAGCAGCTCGAGCGGGAGTATGGACATTCAGTACTTC

j_call: TRBJ2-7
v_call: TRBV12-3/TRBV12-4
clone_size: NA
d_call: NA
cdr3_aa: CASSAPDDRAYEQYF
cdr3_nt: TGTGCCAGCAGCGCCCCAGACGATAGGGCCTACGAGCAGTACTTC

j_call: TRBJ1-2
v_call: TRBV20-1
clone_size: few
d_call: NA
cdr3_aa: CSARPPGGQTGGYTF
cdr3_nt: TGCAGTGCTAGACCCCCCGGGGGTCAAACGGGGGGCTACACCTTC

j_call: TRBJ2-7
v_call: TRBV12-3/TRBV12-4
clone_size: NA
d_call: TRBD2
cdr3_aa: CASRREISNEQYF
cdr3_nt: TGTGCCAGCAGGCGGGAGATCTCCAACGAGCAGTACTTC

j_call: TRBJ2-7
v_call: TRBV12-3/TRBV12-4
clone_size: many
d_call: TRBD2
cdr3_aa: CASSRSSGTSSYEQYF
cdr3_nt: TGTGCCAGCAGTCGATCATCCGGGACTAGCTCCTACGAGCAGTACTTC

j_call: TRBJ2-3
v_call: TRBV5-1
clone_size: NA
d_call: NA
cdr3_aa: CASGSQRARGTDTQYF
cdr3_nt: TGCGCCAGCGGATCACAAAGGGCCCGGGGTACAGATACGCAGTATTTT

j_call: TRBJ2-7
v_call: TRBV2
clone_size: NA
d_call: NA
cdr3_aa: CASRTDGTYEQYF
cdr3_nt: TGTGCCAGCAGAACAGATGGTACCTACGAGCAGTACTTC

j_call: TRBJ2-7
v_call: TRBV28
clone_size: NA
d_call: TRBD1
cdr3_aa: CTSTERGPGKYYEQYF
cdr3_nt: TGTACCAGCACCGAAAGGGGGCCAGGGAAGTACTACGAGCAGTACTTC

j_call: TRBJ2-7
v_call: TRBV2
clone_size: NA
d_call: TRBD1
cdr3_aa: CASSLTGGIDEQYF
cdr3_nt: TGTGCCAGCAGTCTAACAGGGGGTATCGACGAGCAGTACTTC

j_call: TRBJ1-4
v_call: TRBV11-2
clone_size: few
d_call: NA
cdr3_aa: CASSPGRGRGMNEKLFF
cdr3_nt: TGTGCCAGCAGCCCGGGACGTGGGAGGGGCATGAATGAAAAACTGTTTTTT

j_call: TRBJ2-7
v_call: TRBV6-2/TRBV6-3
clone_size: few
d_call: TRBD2
cdr3_aa: CASSYGLAATYEQYF
cdr3_nt: TGTGCCAGCAGTTATGGGCTAGCGGCTACCTACGAGCAGTACTTC

j_call: TRBJ2-1
v_call: TRBV13
clone_size: few
d_call: NA
cdr3_aa: CASSLEGDPPSVEQFF
cdr3_nt: TGTGCCAGCAGCTTAGAGGGAGACCCACCCTCGGTTGAGCAGTTCTTC

j_call: TRBJ1-2
v_call: TRBV7-8
clone_size: many
d_call: NA
cdr3_aa: CASSSQGVDYGYTF
cdr3_nt: TGTGCCAGCAGCTCACAGGGAGTGGACTATGGCTACACCTTC

j_call: TRBJ1-5
v_call: TRBV20-1
clone_size: NA
d_call: NA
cdr3_aa: CSASKGNSNQPQHF
cdr3_nt: TGCAGTGCCTCGAAAGGCAACTCAAATCAGCCCCAGCATTTT

j_call: TRBJ2-3
v_call: TRBV7-3
clone_size: many
d_call: TRBD2
cdr3_aa: CASSLTGGSTDTQYF
cdr3_nt: TGTGCCAGCAGTTTAACGGGGGGTAGCACAGATACGCAGTATTTT

j_call: TRBJ1-5
v_call: TRBV6-5
clone_size: NA
d_call: NA
cdr3_aa: CASSYRSSNQPQHF
cdr3_nt: TGTGCCAGCAGTTACAGGAGTAGCAATCAGCCCCAGCATTTT

j_call: TRBJ2-7
v_call: TRBV14
clone_size: NA
d_call: TRBD1
cdr3_aa: CASSPSPGQGGYEQYF
cdr3_nt: TGTGCCAGCAGCCCTAGTCCGGGACAGGGAGGGTACGAGCAGTACTTC

j_call: TRBJ2-7
v_call: TRBV7-2
clone_size: many
d_call: TRBD2
cdr3_aa: CASSPSGASYEQYF
cdr3_nt: TGTGCCAGCTCACCAAGCGGGGCCTCCTACGAGCAGTACTTC

j_call: TRBJ2-1
v_call: TRBV5-6
clone_size: few
d_call: NA
cdr3_aa: CASRLGPWGDNEQFF
cdr3_nt: TGTGCCAGCAGACTCGGCCCGTGGGGGGACAATGAGCAGTTCTTC